The following is a T cell receptor beta chain sequence with its context. The antigen is unknown. V gave up 4 bases and J gave up 4 bases, with 7 bases separating them. The CDR3 is 12 amino acids. Germline values: CDR1 MNHEY, CDR2 SVGAGI. These data belong to a study of vaccination effects on CD4 cells after COVID-19. Profiling relied on immunoSEQ multiplex PCR, and the TCRdb table lists in-frame clones only, not all of them. The sample lists more than 60,000 clones; around 74% were seen once. Upon completion of roughly ten days in culture, CD4+ T cells were isolated. Each person got two doses of an mRNA SARS-CoV-2 vaccine, BNT162b2 or mRNA-1273. On both days 3 and 7, half of the culture medium was replaced with IL-2 medium.

The material was CD4+ T cells from PBMCs cultured without peptide, obtained after COVID-19 vaccination. This clonotype was obtained from a human donor who received a COVID-19 vaccine. V is TRBV6-5 and J is TRBJ1-1, with D possibly matching TRBD1 (5 bases). CDR3 sequence reads: CASSSQGTEAFF. Written as DNA, the CDR3 is TGTGCCAGCAGTTCGCAGGGCACTGAAGCTTTCTTT.